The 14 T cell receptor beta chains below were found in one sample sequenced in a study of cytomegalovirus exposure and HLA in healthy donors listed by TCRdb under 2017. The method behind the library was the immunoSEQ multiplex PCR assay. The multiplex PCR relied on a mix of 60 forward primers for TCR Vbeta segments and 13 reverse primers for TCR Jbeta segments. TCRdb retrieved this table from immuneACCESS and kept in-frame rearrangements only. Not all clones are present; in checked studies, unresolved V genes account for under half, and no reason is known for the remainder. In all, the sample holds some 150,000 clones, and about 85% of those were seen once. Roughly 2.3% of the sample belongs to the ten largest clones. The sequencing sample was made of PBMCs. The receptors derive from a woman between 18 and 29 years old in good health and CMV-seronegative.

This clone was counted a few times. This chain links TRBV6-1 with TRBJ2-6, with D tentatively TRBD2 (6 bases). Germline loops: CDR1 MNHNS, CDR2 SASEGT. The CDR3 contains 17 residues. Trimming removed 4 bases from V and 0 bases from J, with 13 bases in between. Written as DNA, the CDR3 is TGTGCCAGCAGTGGCGGGAACTACTTCTCTGGGGCCAACGTCCTGACTTTC. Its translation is CASSGGNYFSGANVLTF.

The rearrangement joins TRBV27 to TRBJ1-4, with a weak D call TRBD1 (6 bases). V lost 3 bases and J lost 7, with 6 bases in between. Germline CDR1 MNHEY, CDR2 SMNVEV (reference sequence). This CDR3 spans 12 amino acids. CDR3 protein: CASSFRGEKLFF. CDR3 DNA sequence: TGTGCCAGCAGTTTCAGGGGTGAAAAACTGTTTTTT.

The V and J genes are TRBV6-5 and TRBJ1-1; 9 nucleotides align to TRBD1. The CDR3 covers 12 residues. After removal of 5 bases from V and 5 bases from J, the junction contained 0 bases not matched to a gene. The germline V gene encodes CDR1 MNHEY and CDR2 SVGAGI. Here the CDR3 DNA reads TGTGCCAGCAGTGGACAGGGGACTGAAGCTTTCTTT. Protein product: CASSGQGTEAFF.

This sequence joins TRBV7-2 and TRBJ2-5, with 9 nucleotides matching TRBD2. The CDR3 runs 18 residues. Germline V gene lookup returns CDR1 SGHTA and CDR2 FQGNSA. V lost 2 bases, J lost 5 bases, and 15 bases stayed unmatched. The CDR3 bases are TGTGCCAGCAGCTTACATAGTGGTGCTAGCGGGGTCCTGGAGACCCAGTACTTC. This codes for CASSLHSGASGVLETQYF.

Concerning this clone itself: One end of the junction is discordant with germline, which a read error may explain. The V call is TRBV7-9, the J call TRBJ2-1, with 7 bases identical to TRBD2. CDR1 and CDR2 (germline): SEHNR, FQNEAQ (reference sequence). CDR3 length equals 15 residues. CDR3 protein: CSSSPEAGIYNEQFF. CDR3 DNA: TGTTCCAGCAGCCCTGAAGCGGGAATCTACAATGAGCAGTTCTTC.

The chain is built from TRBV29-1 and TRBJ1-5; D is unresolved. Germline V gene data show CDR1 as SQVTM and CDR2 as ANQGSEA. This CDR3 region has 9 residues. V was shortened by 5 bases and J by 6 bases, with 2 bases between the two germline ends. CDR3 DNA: TGCAGCGTTCGTCAGCCCCAGCATTTT. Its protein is CSVRQPQHF.

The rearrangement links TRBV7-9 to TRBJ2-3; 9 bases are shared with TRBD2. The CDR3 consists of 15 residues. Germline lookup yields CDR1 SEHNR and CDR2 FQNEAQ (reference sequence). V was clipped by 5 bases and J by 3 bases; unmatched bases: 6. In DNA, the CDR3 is TGTGCCAGCAGCCTCGTCAGCGGGGGGACAGATACGCAGTATTTT. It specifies CASSLVSGGTDTQYF.

CDR3 region: CASSTGTGPYEQYF. The CDR3 region has the DNA TGTGCCAGCAGCACCGGGACAGGCCCCTACGAGCAGTACTTC. J is TRBJ2-7 and V is TRBV6-1, with 8 bases aligning to TRBD1. This CDR3 comprises 14 residues. CDR1 MNHNS and CDR2 SASEGT come from the germline V gene. The V segment lost 6 bases and the J segment 2 bases; nucleotides outside the gene matches: 6.

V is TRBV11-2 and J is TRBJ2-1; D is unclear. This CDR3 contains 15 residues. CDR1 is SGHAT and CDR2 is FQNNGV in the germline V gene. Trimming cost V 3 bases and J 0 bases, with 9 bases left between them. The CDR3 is CASSFSPGSYNEQFF. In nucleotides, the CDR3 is TGTGCCAGCAGCTTTTCCCCAGGCTCCTACAATGAGCAGTTCTTC. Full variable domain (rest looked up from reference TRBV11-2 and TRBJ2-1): EAGVAQSPRYKIIEKRQSVAFWCNPISGHATLYWYQQILGQGPKLLIQFQNNGVVDDSQLPKDRFSAERLKGVDSTLKIQPAKLEDSAVYLCASSFSPGSYNEQFFGPGTRLTVL.

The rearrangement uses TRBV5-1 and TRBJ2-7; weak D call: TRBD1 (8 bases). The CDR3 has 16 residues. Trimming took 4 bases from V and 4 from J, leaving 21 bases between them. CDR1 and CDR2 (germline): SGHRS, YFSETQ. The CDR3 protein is CASSPQGAGVGYEQYF. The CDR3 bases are TGCGCCAGCAGCCCCCAGGGGGCGGGGGTAGGGTACGAGCAGTACTTC.

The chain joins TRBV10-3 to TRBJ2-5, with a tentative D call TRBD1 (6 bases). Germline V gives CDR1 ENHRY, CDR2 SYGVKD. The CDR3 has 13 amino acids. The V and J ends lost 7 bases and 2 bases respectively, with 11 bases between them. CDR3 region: CAIMAGTQETQYF. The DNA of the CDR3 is TGTGCCATCATGGCCGGGACACAAGAGACCCAGTACTTC.

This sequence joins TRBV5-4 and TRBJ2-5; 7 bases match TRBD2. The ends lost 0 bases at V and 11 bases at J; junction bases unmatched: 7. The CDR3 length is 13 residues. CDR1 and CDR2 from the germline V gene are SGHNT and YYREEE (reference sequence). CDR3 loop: CASSLDPLREQYF. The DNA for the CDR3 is TGTGCCAGCAGCTTGGACCCTTTGCGGGAGCAGTACTTC.

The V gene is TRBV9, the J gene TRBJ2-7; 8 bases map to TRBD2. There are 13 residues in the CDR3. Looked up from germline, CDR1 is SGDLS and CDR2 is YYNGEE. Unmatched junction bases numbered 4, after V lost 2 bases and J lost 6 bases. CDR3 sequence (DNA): TGTGCCAGCAGCGTCGGGGGGGCGGGCGAGCAGTACTTC. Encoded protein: CASSVGGAGEQYF.

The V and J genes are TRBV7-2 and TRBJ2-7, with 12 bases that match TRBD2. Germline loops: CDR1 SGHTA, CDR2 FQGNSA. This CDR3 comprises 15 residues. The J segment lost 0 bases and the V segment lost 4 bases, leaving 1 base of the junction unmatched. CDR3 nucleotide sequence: TGTGCCAGCAGCTCGGGACTAGCGGGCTCCTACGAGCAGTACTTC. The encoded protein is CASSSGLAGSYEQYF. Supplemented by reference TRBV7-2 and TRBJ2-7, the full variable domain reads GAGVSQSPSNKVTEKGKDVELRCDPISGHTALYWYRQSLGQGLEFLIYFQGNSAPDKSGLPSDRFSAERTGGSVSTLTIQRTQQEDSAVYLCASSSGLAGSYEQYFGPGTRLTVT.